This paragraph reports one T cell receptor (beta chain). Its antigen is currently unknown. The patients sequenced had a carbamazepine-induced Stevens-Johnson syndrome or toxic epidermal necrolysis reaction. TCR subtype-specific primers in iRepertoire multiplex PCR prepared libraries for bulk and single-cell sequencing. TCRdb reworked the multiplex PCR reads into one entry per CDR3 protein, no DNA. Here the sample table reports about 2,000 distinct CDR3 sequences. This sample is drawn from a study of T cells in severe cutaneous drug reactions. Study background: A European registry, Taiwan and Thailand supplied patients during about 2010 to 2018. Whole-study results and caveats: Tolerant-control and healthy-donor PBMC lacked or rarely had the public CDR3 found in blisters.

The specimen was PBMCs. This receptor was identified in a human donor with Stevens-Johnson syndrome, a severe cutaneous drug reaction.

The CDR3 region is CASSLGLGGPGRTEAFF. The rearrangement uses TRBV7-8 and TRBJ1-1; with no DNA, the TCRdb D assignment of TRBD1 cannot be verified. CDR3 length: 17 residues. Germline V lookup: CDR1 SGHVS, CDR2 FQNEAQ.